This is a list of T cell receptor beta chains from one sample in a study of tumor-infiltrating lymphocytes in primary liver carcinoma. In TCRdb, the multiplex PCR reads were re-called with MiXCR into one record per CDR3 protein. The table records fewer than 350,000 distinct CDR3 sequences, less than 75% of them present only once. The sequencing input was peripheral blood. The receptors here all came from a middle-aged man with primary liver carcinoma and hepatitis B virus infection. CDR3s include the opening cysteine and the closing phenylalanine or tryptophan. Fields, in order: D gene, V gene, J gene, clone size, CDR3 DNA, CDR3 protein. D genes are given only for firm matches. Size values are once, few and many counts, or a class for expanded clones, and some rows have none.

>.|TRBV6-1|TRBJ1-1|many
TGTGCCAGCAGTGAGCAGACAGGGAACACTGAAGCTTTCTTT
CASSEQTGNTEAFF
>.|TRBV5-4|TRBJ2-6|.
TGTGCCACCCCCGTACAGTACCCTCTCTCTGGGGCCAACGTCCTGTCTTTC
CATPVQYPLSGANVLSF
>TRBD1|TRBV12-3/TRBV12-4|TRBJ1-5|few
TGTGCCAGCAGTTTAGCGGGGCAGGGGGGGCAGCCCCAGCATTTT
CASSLAGQGGQPQHF
>.|TRBV11-2|TRBJ2-3|many
TGTGCCAGCAGCTTAAACCGGGATACGCAGTATTTT
CASSLNRDTQYF
>.|TRBV24-1|TRBJ2-3|few
TGTGCCACCAGTCCCGGGACAATCGGCCATACGCAGTATTTT
CATSPGTIGHTQYF
>.|TRBV19|TRBJ2-2|once
TGTGCCAGTAGCATGGGTGCAGGGCCAGGGGAGCTGTTTTTT
CASSMGAGPGELFF
>.|TRBV7-7|TRBJ2-3|.
TGTGCCAGCAGCAGAGGGGTAATAGATACGCAGTATTTT
CASSRGVIDTQYF
>TRBD2|TRBV5-5|TRBJ2-1|few
TGTGCCAGCAGCTTAAATGTAGCGGGAGGGCCTGGGGTAGACAATGAGCAGTTCTTC
CASSLNVAGGPGVDNEQFF
>.|TRBV11-2|TRBJ2-7|.
TGTGTCAGCAGCTTCCGGGATAGACCGTCCTACGAGCAGTACTTC
CVSSFRDRPSYEQYF
>.|TRBV12-3/TRBV12-4|TRBJ2-5|.
TGTGCCAGCAGTTCAGAGTGTACCGGGGAGTCCCAGTACTTC
CASSSECTGESQYF
>TRBD1|TRBV27|TRBJ2-2|.
TGTGCCAGCAGTTTACCAGGGGGACAGGGCAACACCGGGGAGCTGTTTTTT
CASSLPGGQGNTGELFF
>.|TRBV30|TRBJ2-6|few
TGTGCCTGGATGCGGTCTCGTGGGGCCAACGTCCTGACTTTC
CAWMRSRGANVLTF
>.|TRBV4-2|TRBJ2-3|many
TGTGCCAGCAGCCAAGATGGGGGCAGGGGCGTTCTTACACGCACAGATACGCAGTATTTT
CASSQDGGRGVLTRTDTQYF
>.|TRBV4-3|TRBJ2-7|.
TGCGCCAGCAGCCCGAGGATAGGTACCTACGAGCAGTACTTC
CASSPRIGTYEQYF
>TRBD1|TRBV11-1|TRBJ2-3|.
TGTGCCAGCATCCGGGACAGTATCGCCACAGGTACGCAGTATTTT
CASIRDSIATGTQYF
>TRBD1|TRBV4-3|TRBJ1-2|many
TGCGCCAGCAGCCAACAGACAGGGTTCTCCTATGGCTACACCTTC
CASSQQTGFSYGYTF
>.|TRBV6-5|TRBJ1-2|.
TGTGCCAGCAGCCCACAGGGAACCGCTACCTATAGCTACACCTTC
CASSPQGTATYSYTF
>.|TRBV5-4|TRBJ1-1|.
TGTGCCAGCAGCTTGAGCCCTGAGGGTGAAGCTTTCTTT
CASSLSPEGEAFF
>.|TRBV5-1|TRBJ2-5|.
TGCGCCAGCAGCCTAATGAACCTTTTCGAAGAGACCCAGTACTTC
CASSLMNLFEETQYF
>.|TRBV12-3/TRBV12-4|TRBJ1-3|.
TGTGCCAGCAGTCCTGTCCAGGCCTCCTCTGGAAACACCACATATTTT
CASSPVQASSGNTTYF
>.|TRBV30|TRBJ2-7|.
TGTGCCTGGAGTCCACGCGGTGGACAGTCCTCCTACGAGCAGTACTTC
CAWSPRGGQSSYEQYF
>.|TRBV9|TRBJ2-1|once
TGTGCCAGCAGCGTAGAGGGACGGGAGTCGGATGAGCAGTTCTTC
CASSVEGRESDEQFF
>.|TRBV6-2/TRBV6-3|TRBJ2-3|few
TGTGCCAGCAGTTACCGTGATACGCAGTATTTT
CASSYRDTQYF
>.|TRBV4-1|TRBJ2-7|few
TGCGCCAGCAGCCCTGCGGCGGGCGCGTCATACGAGCAGTACTTC
CASSPAAGASYEQYF
>.|TRBV6-5|TRBJ2-7|many
TGTGCCAGCAGTTACGGGCTAGCGAGGAACGAGCAGTACTTC
CASSYGLARNEQYF
>.|TRBV4-1|TRBJ1-4|.
TGCGTCAGCAAGGATAGGGGAGGTGAAAAACTGTTTTTT
CVSKDRGGEKLFF
>TRBD1|TRBV5-5|TRBJ2-5|.
TGTACCAGCAGCTTGTTTGAACAGGGGCAAGAGACCCAGTACTTC
CTSSLFEQGQETQYF
>.|TRBV11-2|TRBJ2-1|.
TGTGCCAGCAGCCCGCGAGGTGGGGACGATAATGAGCAGTTCTTC
CASSPRGGDDNEQFF
>.|TRBV6-5|TRBJ1-6|many
TGTGCCAGCAGCCCTAAGCCGAATTCACCCCTCCACTTT
CASSPKPNSPLHF
>.|TRBV11-2|TRBJ1-3|.
TGTGCCAGCAGCTTAGTGGGGGTCGGAAACACCATATATTTT
CASSLVGVGNTIYF
>.|TRBV4-2|TRBJ2-7|once
TGTGCCAGCAGCCCTGCCGATTGGCGTGAGAGTGTTAACGAGCAGTACTTC
CASSPADWRESVNEQYF
>TRBD1|TRBV5-5|TRBJ1-3|.
TGTGCCAGCAGCGCGACAGGGGGAAACACCATATATTTT
CASSATGGNTIYF
>.|TRBV11-2|TRBJ2-7|.
TGTGCCAGCAGCCACCTGGGCTACGAGAAGTACTTC
CASSHLGYEKYF
>TRBD2|TRBV12-3/TRBV12-4|TRBJ2-2|few
TGTGCCGGCAGGAGTGGAGCGGGAGGCGACACCGGGGAGCTGTTTTTT
CAGRSGAGGDTGELFF
>.|TRBV6-5|TRBJ2-5|few
TGTGCCAGCAGTTACATAGGGGCGGAGACCCAGTACTTC
CASSYIGAETQYF
>.|TRBV10-2|TRBJ2-7|.
TGCGCCAGCATTGAGTCCCTCTGGGGTGGCGAGCAGTACTTC
CASIESLWGGEQYF
>.|TRBV5-1|TRBJ1-3|many
TGCGCCAGCCCCACGGAGGGAAACACCATATATTTT
CASPTEGNTIYF
>.|TRBV5-1|TRBJ2-4|many
TGTGCCAGCAGCCCCGGCCAAGCCAAAAACATTCAGTACTTC
CASSPGQAKNIQYF
>TRBD2|TRBV5-1|TRBJ2-4|.
TGCGCCAGCAATTTGACTAGCGGGAGTCTTAGGGAAAACATTCAGTACTTC
CASNLTSGSLRENIQYF
>.|TRBV29-1|TRBJ2-2|.
TGCAGCGTTGAAGGGGTTCCAGCGGCCGCCGGGGAGCTGTTTTTT
CSVEGVPAAAGELFF
>.|TRBV6-6|TRBJ2-1|.
TGTGCCAGCAGTTACGGGGACGTCTATGAGCAGTTCTTC
CASSYGDVYEQFF
>.|TRBV7-9|TRBJ2-2|few
TGTGCCAGCAGCTCAATTGGGTCCGGGGAGCTGTTTTTT
CASSSIGSGELFF
>TRBD2|TRBV11-2|TRBJ2-2|.
TGTGCCAGCAGCTGCACTAGCGGAGGAACCGGGGAGCTGTTTTTT
CASSCTSGGTGELFF
>TRBD2|TRBV28|TRBJ2-5|.
TGTGCCAGCAGTTTAGTGGGAGGGAGGGGAGAGACCCAGTACTTC
CASSLVGGRGETQYF
>.|TRBV11-3|TRBJ2-1|.
TGTGCCAGCAGTTCTGACCTTAGCTCCTACTATGAGCAGTTCTTC
CASSSDLSSYYEQFF
>.|TRBV28|TRBJ1-5|.
TGTGTCAGCAGTTTGAGGGGCCTAAGATATTGCAATCAGCCCCAGCATTTT
CVSSLRGLRYCNQPQHF
>.|TRBV4-1|TRBJ1-1|.
TGCGCCAGCAGCCAAGTTGATCAGTCGCACAATGAAGCTTTCTTT
CASSQVDQSHNEAFF
>.|TRBV29-1|TRBJ1-2|.
TGCAGCGTTGAGTTGTTGGAGCACAGGACTAACCATGGCTACACCTTC
CSVELLEHRTNHGYTF
>.|TRBV4-3|TRBJ2-6|.
TGCGCCAGCAGCCAGGCAGGGCGAGGGTCTGGGGCCAACGCCCTGACTTTC
CASSQAGRGSGANALTF
>.|TRBV11-2|TRBJ2-2|.
TGTGCCAGCAGCCATGTTCGGGAGAGGACCGGTGAGCTGTTTTTT
CASSHVRERTGELFF
>TRBD2|TRBV6-4|TRBJ2-1|.
TGTGCCAGCAGCCGACTAGCGGGAGGGTACAATGAGCAGTTCTTC
CASSRLAGGYNEQFF
>.|TRBV11-2|TRBJ2-5|.
TGTGCCAGCAGCTTAAATCGGTACTCAGGACGAGAGACCCAGTACTTC
CASSLNRYSGRETQYF
>.|TRBV5-1|TRBJ2-2|.
TGCGCCGGCAGCTTACATCACAAGACGAACACCGGGGAACTGTTTTTT
CAGSLHHKTNTGELFF
>.|TRBV6-5|TRBJ1-2|.
TGTGCCAGCAGTGCCTCCGTGACCCCATTGCGGGACTACACCTTC
CASSASVTPLRDYTF
>.|TRBV5-4|TRBJ2-1|few
TGTGCCAGCAGCTTGCCGTACTCCTACAATGAGCAGTTCTTC
CASSLPYSYNEQFF
>.|TRBV30|TRBJ2-6|.
TGTGCCTGGAGTGTTCACGGCGGGACATTAGTTGCCTATTCTGGGGCCAACGTCCTGACTTTC
CAWSVHGGTLVAYSGANVLTF
>.|TRBV11-1|TRBJ2-3|.
TGTGCCGGCAGCTCACGGGACCCTAGCACAGATCCGCAGTATTTT
CAGSSRDPSTDPQYF
>TRBD2|TRBV12-3/TRBV12-4|TRBJ2-7|many
TGTGCCAGCAGCAGCACTAGCGGACCTTACGAGCAGTACTTC
CASSSTSGPYEQYF
>TRBD2|TRBV28|TRBJ2-1|.
TGTGCCAGCACCGGACTAGCGGGAGCCTACAATGAGCAGTTCTTC
CASTGLAGAYNEQFF
>TRBD2|TRBV6-5|TRBJ2-1|many
TGTGCCAGCAGTCCGGGACTAGGAAATGAGCAGTTCTTC
CASSPGLGNEQFF